These 32 T cell receptor beta chains were sequenced from one sample in a study of T cell changes during pregnancy in multiple sclerosis. The table came from immunoSEQ multiplex PCR; TCRdb's copy has only in-frame clones and leaves some out. The sample carries around 50,000 clones, more than 85% recorded once. The input for sequencing was peripheral blood, taken after pregnancy. The source of these receptors is a female donor in good health, enrolled as a control in a pregnancy study.

This chain uses TRBV5-1 with TRBJ1-2; 10 bases map to TRBD1. The CDR3 length is 15 residues. The germline CDR1 and CDR2 sequences are SGHRS and YFSETQ. V was pared by 0 bases and J by 6 bases, with 5 bases of the junction left unmatched. CDR3 nucleotides: TGCGCCAGCAGCTTGGAGGGGACAGGGGTAAATGGCTACACCTTC. As protein: CASSLEGTGVNGYTF.

The chain carries TRBV10-1 and TRBJ1-1; unclear D gene. Germline CDR1 is WNHNN and CDR2 is SYGVQD (reference sequence). Trimming left V 8 bases short and J 1 base short, with 8 bases between. CDR3 length: 12 residues. The CDR3 region is CASQTENTEAFF. As DNA, the CDR3 is TGCGCCAGCCAAACAGAGAACACTGAAGCTTTCTTT.

The CDR3 region is CASSPQGVANEKLFF. The CDR3 bases are TGTGCCAGCAGCCCCCAGGGGGTAGCTAATGAAAAACTGTTTTTT. This rearrangement joins TRBV11-2 to TRBJ1-4, with 7 positions matching TRBD1. The V gene's germline CDR1 is SGHAT and CDR2 FQNNGV. This CDR3 contains 15 residues. J gave up 3 bases and V 5 bases, and 6 bases lay outside the gene matches.

The genes are TRBV20-1 and TRBJ2-1, with D tentatively TRBD1 (6 bases). V was clipped by 7 bases and J by 7 bases, with 8 bases between them. Germline values: CDR1 DFQATT, CDR2 SNEGSKA (reference sequence). The CDR3 length is 10 residues. The CDR3 nucleotides read TGCAGTGTTCAGGGGAATGAGCAGTTCTTC. This sequence encodes CSVQGNEQFF.

This clone has a single count. The chain joins TRBV28 to TRBJ1-1, with D perhaps TRBD1 (5 bases). From germline, CDR1 is MDHEN and CDR2 SYDVKM. This CDR3 contains 14 residues. Trimming left V 5 bases short and J 0 bases short, with 10 bases between. The CDR3 DNA is TGTGCCAGCAGTGAACAGGTATTGAACACTGAAGCTTTCTTT. It translates to CASSEQVLNTEAFF.

V is TRBV4-2 and J is TRBJ2-1, with 8 bases aligning to TRBD2. Trimming removed 7 bases from V and 6 bases from J; junction bases left unmatched: 11. Germline-derived CDR1 and CDR2 are LGHNA and YNFKEQ. The CDR3 is made up of 15 amino acids. CDR3 amino acids: CASTPGGGRSNEQFF. CDR3 nucleotide sequence: TGTGCCAGCACACCCGGCGGGGGGCGATCCAATGAGCAGTTCTTC.

This chain uses TRBV29-1 with TRBJ2-1, with D perhaps matching TRBD2 (5 bases). The germline V gene has CDR1 SQVTM and CDR2 ANQGSEA. This CDR3 spans 11 amino acids. V was cut by 5 bases and J by 6 bases, with 8 bases left in between. CDR3 coding DNA: TGCAGCGTTTTCGAGGGCAATGAGCAGTTCTTC. It yields the protein CSVFEGNEQFF.

V gene TRBV27 combines with J gene TRBJ2-1; 7 nucleotides align to TRBD2. Germline CDR1 reads MNHEY; CDR2 reads SMNVEV (reference sequence). J lost 8 bases, V lost 3 bases, and 10 bases had no gene match. The CDR3 consists of 15 residues. CDR3 residues: CASSFGTTGGDEQFF. CDR3 in DNA: TGTGCCAGCAGTTTCGGGACTACTGGTGGCGATGAGCAGTTCTTC.

The chain joins TRBV7-8 to TRBJ2-2, with TRBD2 matching 15 bases. This CDR3 is 20 amino acids long. Germline trimming cut 4 bases from V and 7 bases from J; bases unmatched to any gene: 16. Per germline, CDR1 SGHVS and CDR2 FQNEAQ. CDR3 DNA: TGTGCCAGCAGCTCGGAAAGGACTAGCGGGAGGGAAAGTGGAGGCGGGGAGCTGTTTTTT. Translated: CASSSERTSGRESGGGELFF. Filled out from reference TRBV7-8 and TRBJ2-2, the complete variable domain reads GAGVSQSPRYKVAKRGQDVALRCDPISGHVSLFWYQQALGQGPEFLTYFQNEAQLDKSGLPSDRFFAERPEGSVSTLKIQRTQQEDSAVYLCASSSERTSGRESGGGELFFGEGSRLTVL.

V usage is TRBV7-2 and J usage is TRBJ1-5; D gene uncertain. Germline V gives CDR1 SGHTA, CDR2 FQGNSA. This CDR3 is built from 15 residues. V lost 3 bases and J 0 bases, leaving 9 bases between the germline ends. The CDR3 loop reads CASSFARNSNQPQHF. The CDR3 bases are TGTGCCAGCAGCTTCGCCAGGAATAGCAATCAGCCCCAGCATTTT. The complete variable domain, with remaining parts taken from reference TRBV7-2 and TRBJ1-5, reads GAGVSQSPSNKVTEKGKDVELRCDPISGHTALYWYRQSLGQGLEFLIYFQGNSAPDKSGLPSDRFSAERTGGSVSTLTIQRTQQEDSAVYLCASSFARNSNQPQHFGDGTRLSIL.

This chain uses TRBV2 with TRBJ1-4; unclear D gene. The CDR3 covers 14 residues. The germline V gene has CDR1 SNHLY and CDR2 FYNNEI. Trimming removed 7 bases from V and 0 bases from J, with 9 bases in between. The CDR3 bases are TGTGCCAGCACCAGACTAACAACTAATGAAAAACTGTTTTTT. This gives the protein CASTRLTTNEKLFF.

This chain links TRBV5-8 with TRBJ2-7; D is perhaps TRBD1 (5 bases). Germline-derived CDR1 and CDR2 are SGHTS and YDEGEE. The V end was cut by 3 bases, the J end by 3 bases, with 16 bases between. The CDR3 length is 15 residues. The CDR3 here is CASSYSGRVIYEQYF. CDR3 nucleotide sequence: TGTGCCAGCAGCTACTCCGGCAGGGTAATCTACGAGCAGTACTTC.

V is TRBV7-2 and J is TRBJ2-5; D is possibly TRBD2 (6 bases). The V and J ends lost 0 bases and 1 base respectively, with 12 bases between them. CDR1 is SGHTA and CDR2 is FQGNSA in the germline V gene. CDR3 length equals 16 residues. CDR3 in amino acids: CASSLARGRAQETQYF. The CDR3 coding sequence is TGTGCCAGCAGCTTAGCGCGGGGCAGGGCCCAAGAGACCCAGTACTTC.

The gene calls are TRBV4-3 and TRBJ2-2; TRBD1 aligns across 9 bases. Germline assignment: CDR1 LGHNA and CDR2 YSLEER. V was clipped by 3 bases and J by 1 base; unmatched bases: 3. The CDR3 loop spans 16 amino acids. DNA of the CDR3: TGCGCCAGCAGCCAGGGGACAGGGAGGAACACCGGGGAGCTGTTTTTT. It codes for CASSQGTGRNTGELFF.

This clone was recorded once. This CDR3 reads CASSRDRVAGYTF. CDR3 bases: TGTGCCAGCAGCCGTGACAGGGTTGCGGGCTACACCTTC. The gene calls are TRBV9 and TRBJ1-2, with TRBD1 matching over 7 bases. Germline V gene sequence: CDR1 SGDLS, CDR2 YYNGEE. Trimming removed 4 bases from V and 8 bases from J; junction bases left unmatched: 8. The CDR3 contains 13 residues.

This clone occurred a few times. This chain links TRBV6-5 with TRBJ1-2, with D unresolved. V was clipped by 2 bases and J by 8 bases, with 15 bases between them. From germline, CDR1 is MNHEY and CDR2 SVGAGI. The CDR3 is made up of 14 amino acids. The CDR3 loop reads CASSYERVTGGYTF. The DNA for the CDR3 is TGTGCCAGCAGTTACGAGAGGGTCACTGGAGGCTACACCTTC.

The V call is TRBV18, the J call TRBJ1-6; the D is unclear. Trimming pared 3 bases from V and 14 bases from J, leaving 17 bases between. The CDR3 has 14 residues. The germline V gene encodes CDR1 KGHSH and CDR2 LQKENI. The CDR3 DNA follows: TGTGCCAGCTCACCGGAGAACGTCGGGTTGGCCCTCCACTTT. Protein sequence: CASSPENVGLALHF.

This clone was counted a single time. The CDR3 DNA reads TGTGCCAGCTCCCCGGGACAGGGGTTGGCTTTCTTT. Translated, it gives CASSPGQGLAFF. J is TRBJ1-1 and V is TRBV18; 10 positions match TRBD1. V trimming: 6 bases; J trimming: 11 bases; junction bases outside the gene matches: 6. The CDR3 contains 12 residues. CDR1 is KGHSH, CDR2 LQKENI, per germline.

The chain links TRBV7-2 to TRBJ2-7; tentative D call: TRBD2 (6 bases). V lost 5 bases and J lost 1, with 15 bases in between. Germline lookup yields CDR1 SGHTA and CDR2 FQGNSA. The CDR3 runs 15 residues. CDR3 sequence: CASSRGTPRSYEQYF. The CDR3 DNA follows: TGTGCCAGCAGCCGCGGGACTCCTAGATCCTACGAGCAGTACTTC.

The chain couples TRBV19 to TRBJ1-6; 8 bases agree with TRBD1. The CDR3 extends over 16 amino acids. J was trimmed by 10 bases and V by 3 bases; bases with no gene match: 11. Germline V gives CDR1 LNHDA, CDR2 SQIVND (reference sequence). CDR3 sequence: CASSITPDRAYSPLHF. The CDR3 region has the DNA TGTGCCAGTAGTATTACCCCGGACAGGGCTTACTCACCCCTCCACTTT.

CDR3 bases: TGCGCCAGCAGCCAAGCGGGGACAGGGGGCGATGGTGGCTACACCTTC. Its protein product is CASSQAGTGGDGGYTF. This chain connects TRBV4-1 to TRBJ1-2, with 12 bases lining up with TRBD1. CDR3 length: 16 amino acids. From germline, CDR1 is MGHRA and CDR2 YSYEKL. V lost 1 base and J lost 7; bases outside the gene matches: 7.

This chain connects TRBV4-3 to TRBJ1-1; D is possibly TRBD1 (6 bases). CDR3 size: 13 residues. CDR1 and CDR2 from the germline V gene are LGHNA and YSLEER. V was pared by 1 base and J by 5 bases, with 8 bases between. The CDR3 here is CASSQARGTEAFF. CDR3 coding DNA: TGCGCCAGCAGCCAAGCCAGGGGAACTGAAGCTTTCTTT.

V is TRBV5-4 and J is TRBJ1-2, with a tentative D call TRBD1 (6 bases). Trimming left V 4 bases short and J 3 bases short, with 13 bases between. This CDR3 has 14 residues. The germline gives CDR1 SGHNT, CDR2 YYREEE (reference sequence). The CDR3 loop reads CASSTPTGYYGYTF. CDR3 in DNA: TGTGCCAGCAGCACGCCGACAGGCTACTATGGCTACACCTTC.

The chain couples TRBV19 to TRBJ2-7; maybe TRBD1 (5 bases). CDR3 length: 15 residues. Germline assignment: CDR1 LNHDA and CDR2 SQIVND (reference sequence). Trimming left V 3 bases short and J 5 bases short, with 17 bases between. CDR3 in amino acids: CASSIRAQGAHEQYF. In DNA form, the CDR3 reads TGTGCCAGTAGTATTCGGGCGCAGGGCGCCCACGAGCAGTACTTC.

The rearrangement uses TRBV27 and TRBJ2-3, with D possibly TRBD1 on 6 matching bases. Trimming shortened V by 6 bases and J by 0 bases, and 10 bases separated the two germline ends. The CDR3 is 14 amino acids. From germline, CDR1 is MNHEY and CDR2 SMNVEV (reference sequence). The CDR3 sequence is CASSLGGSTDTQYF. DNA of the CDR3: TGTGCCAGCAGCCTAGGGGGTAGCACAGATACGCAGTATTTT.

The chain couples TRBV19 to TRBJ2-1; 10 nucleotides line up with TRBD2. The germline CDR1 and CDR2 sequences are LNHDA and SQIVND (reference sequence). J gave up 4 bases and V 8 bases, and 8 bases lay outside the gene matches. There are 15 residues in the CDR3. The CDR3 protein is CASARLAGAYNEQFF. The CDR3 nucleotides read TGTGCCAGTGCCCGGCTAGCGGGAGCTTACAATGAGCAGTTCTTC.

The chain is built from TRBV2 and TRBJ1-4; D possibly corresponds to TRBD1 (6 bases). From germline, CDR1 is SNHLY and CDR2 FYNNEI. The CDR3 length is 14 residues. Trimming stripped 4 bases from V and 5 bases from J, with 11 bases between. CDR3 sequence reads: CASSGGQGNEKLFF. For the CDR3, the DNA is TGTGCCAGCAGTGGAGGCCAGGGGAATGAAAAACTGTTTTTT.

This clone showed up just a few times. This chain uses TRBV7-9 with TRBJ1-2; no clear D gene. From germline, CDR1 is SEHNR and CDR2 FQNEAQ (reference sequence). The CDR3 contains 13 residues. Trimming removed 5 bases from V and 6 bases from J, with 13 bases in between. In DNA, the CDR3 is TGTGCCAGCAGCCCAACGCCCGAGGATGGCTACACCTTC. As protein: CASSPTPEDGYTF.

This clone was counted between two and nine times. The V and J genes are TRBV6-1 and TRBJ2-7; TRBD2 agrees at 10 bases. Germline V gene data show CDR1 as MNHNS and CDR2 as SASEGT. The J segment lost 6 bases and the V segment lost 2 bases, leaving 7 bases of the junction unmatched. The CDR3 is 15 amino acids. The CDR3 loop reads CASSELSGGASEQYF. Written as DNA, the CDR3 is TGTGCCAGCAGTGAACTCAGCGGGGGGGCCTCCGAGCAGTACTTC.

J is TRBJ1-2 and V is TRBV18; 7 nucleotides align to TRBD1. In germline, CDR1 is KGHSH, CDR2 LQKENI. V trimming: 4 bases; J trimming: 2 bases; junction bases outside the gene matches: 7. The CDR3 is 15 amino acids. The CDR3 sequence is CASSRLDRMNYGYTF. The CDR3 coding sequence is TGTGCCAGCTCACGACTGGACAGGATGAACTATGGCTACACCTTC.

The V call is TRBV5-4, the J call TRBJ1-2; 12 nucleotides match TRBD1. The V segment lost 5 bases and the J segment 2 bases; nucleotides outside the gene matches: 13. Germline V CDR1 and CDR2: SGHNT, YYREEE (reference sequence). The CDR3 is 18 residues long. The CDR3 DNA sequence: TGTGCCAGCAGTCGGGGACAGGGGGCGAGACCCTTCAACTATGGCTACACCTTC. Translated, it gives CASSRGQGARPFNYGYTF. The full variable domain, its missing parts supplied by reference TRBV5-4 and TRBJ1-2, is ETGVTQSPTHLIKTRGQQVTLRCSSQSGHNTVSWYQQALGQGPQFIFQYYREEENGRGNFPPRFSGLQFPNYSSELNVNALELDDSALYLCASSRGQGARPFNYGYTFGSGTRLTVV.

This clone showed up just once. This chain uses TRBV9 with TRBJ1-1; D not resolved. This CDR3 is built from 13 residues. Looked up from germline, CDR1 is SGDLS and CDR2 is YYNGEE. V lost 0 bases and J 1 base, leaving 4 bases between the germline ends. The CDR3 DNA sequence: TGTGCCAGCAGCGTAGAGAGGAACACTGAAGCTTTCTTT. This codes for CASSVERNTEAFF.